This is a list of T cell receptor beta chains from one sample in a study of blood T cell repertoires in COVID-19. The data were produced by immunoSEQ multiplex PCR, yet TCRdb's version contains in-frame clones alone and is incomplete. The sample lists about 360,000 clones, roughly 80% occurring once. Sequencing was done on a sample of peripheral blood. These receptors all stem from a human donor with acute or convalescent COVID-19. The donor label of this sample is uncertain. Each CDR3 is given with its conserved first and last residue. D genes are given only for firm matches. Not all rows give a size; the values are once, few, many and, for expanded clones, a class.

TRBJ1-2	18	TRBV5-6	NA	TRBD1	TGTGCCAGCAGCGCAAATGGCGTCCCGGGACAGGGCCTGTATGGCTACACCTTC	CASSANGVPGQGLYGYTF
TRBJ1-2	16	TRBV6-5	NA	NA	TGTGCCAGCAGTTACTCCCGGGTAGTAGCTAACTATGGCTACACCTTC	CASSYSRVVANYGYTF
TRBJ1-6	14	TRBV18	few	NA	TGTGCCAGCTCACCACCAGGGGTAAATTCACCCCTCCACTTT	CASSPPGVNSPLHF
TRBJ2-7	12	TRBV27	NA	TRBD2	TGTGCCAGCAGCCCCGGGGGGTACTCAAGTTACTTC	CASSPGGYSSYF
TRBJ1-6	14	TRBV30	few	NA	TGTGCCTGGAGTGTAAGGGGAAATAATTCACCCCTCCACTTT	CAWSVRGNNSPLHF
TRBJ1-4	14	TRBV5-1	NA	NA	TGCGCCAGCAGCTTCGGCAACAGCTACGAAAAACTGTTTTTT	CASSFGNSYEKLFF
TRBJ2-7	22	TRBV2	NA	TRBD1	TGTGCCAGCAGCCCAGCCGGGACAGGGTTCGTTCTGGCGGGAGCATTTGGCTACGAGCAGTACTTC	CASSPAGTGFVLAGAFGYEQYF
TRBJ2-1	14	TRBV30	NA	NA	TGTGCCTGGGCCGGGACACCGGTCTACAATGAGCAGTTCTTC	CAWAGTPVYNEQFF
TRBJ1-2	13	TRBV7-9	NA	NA	TGTGCCAGCAGCTTAGTGGCTGGGGCGCGAGTCACCTTC	CASSLVAGARVTF
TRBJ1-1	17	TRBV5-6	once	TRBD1	TGTGCCAGCAGCTTACTCGCAGAGGGGGCTGGGAACACTGAAGCTTTCTTT	CASSLLAEGAGNTEAFF
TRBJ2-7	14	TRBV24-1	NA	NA	TGTGCCACCAGTGACCCGAACCGATCAGGAAAGCAGTACTTC	CATSDPNRSGKQYF
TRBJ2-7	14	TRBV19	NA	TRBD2	TGTGCCAGTAGTTCGTCACTAGCGTCCTACGAGCAGTACTTC	CASSSSLASYEQYF
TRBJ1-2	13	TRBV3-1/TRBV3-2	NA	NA	TGTGCCAGCAGCCAAGACTTAGTCTATGGCTACACCTTC	CASSQDLVYGYTF
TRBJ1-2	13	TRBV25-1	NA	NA	TGTGCCAGCAGAACAGGACAGTCTCTGGGCTACACCTTC	CASRTGQSLGYTF
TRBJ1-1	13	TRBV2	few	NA	TGTGCCAGCAGCAGGGGCGGGAACACTGAAGCTTTCTTT	CASSRGGNTEAFF
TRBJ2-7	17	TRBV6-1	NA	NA	TGTGCCAGCAGTGAAGAGGGTACAGGGCATTTACGTCGGGAGCAGTACTTC	CASSEEGTGHLRREQYF
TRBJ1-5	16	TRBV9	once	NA	TGTGCCAGCAGCGTAGGGGCAGGGTGGGGCAATCAGCCCCAGCATTTT	CASSVGAGWGNQPQHF
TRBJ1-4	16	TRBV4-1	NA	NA	TGCGCCAGCACCTCCAATCTCGGGAGCAGGGAAGAAAAACTGTTTTTT	CASTSNLGSREEKLFF
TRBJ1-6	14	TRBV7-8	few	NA	TGTGCCAGCAGCTCCTGGACATCCTCCTCACCCCTCCACTTT	CASSSWTSSSPLHF
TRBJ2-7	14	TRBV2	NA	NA	TGTGCCAGCAGCGCGGCAGAGAATACCTACGAGCAGTACTTC	CASSAAENTYEQYF
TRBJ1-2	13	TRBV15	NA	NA	TGTGCCACCAGCAGAGACAAGCCCTATGGCTACACCTTC	CATSRDKPYGYTF
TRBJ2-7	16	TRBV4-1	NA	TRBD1	TGCGCCAGCAGCCTAGCGCCGGGACAGGGGGCTTACGAGCAGTACTTC	CASSLAPGQGAYEQYF
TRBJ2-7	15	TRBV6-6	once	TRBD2	TGTGCCAGCAGTTACAGCGGGGCAGTTTCCTACGAGCAGTACTTC	CASSYSGAVSYEQYF
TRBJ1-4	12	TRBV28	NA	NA	TGTGCCAGCAGCGGGGGAGGTGAAAAACTGTTTTTT	CASSGGGEKLFF
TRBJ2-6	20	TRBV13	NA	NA	TGTGCCAGCAGCCTAACGACAGTCGGAAGGTTGAGCTCTGGGGCCAACGTCCTGACTTTC	CASSLTTVGRLSSGANVLTF